This entry lists 14 T cell receptor beta chains sequenced from one sample in a study of T cell changes during pregnancy in multiple sclerosis. Measured with immunoSEQ multiplex PCR; TCRdb has only the in-frame clones, and not every one. The sample holds 20,000 to 25,000 clones; 75% to 95% are singletons and the top ten take 0.65% to 0.85%. Sequenced material: CD4+ T cells from peripheral blood mononuclear cells, taken in the third trimester of pregnancy. These receptors all come from a female donor with multiple sclerosis, enrolled in a pregnancy study.

V and J are TRBV28 and TRBJ2-4; 9 positions match TRBD1. This CDR3 has 16 amino acids. Unmatched junction bases numbered 9, after V lost 4 bases and J lost 5 bases. Per the germline V gene, CDR1 is MDHEN and CDR2 is SYDVKM. This chain's CDR3 is CASSSLGTGSQNIQYF. The CDR3 nucleotides are TGTGCCAGCAGTTCCCTCGGGACAGGGTCCCAAAACATTCAGTACTTC.

The genes are TRBV10-3 and TRBJ1-5; maybe TRBD1 (5 bases). This CDR3 contains 14 residues. V was trimmed by 11 bases and J by 7 bases, leaving 21 bases between them. CDR1 is ENHRY and CDR2 is SYGVKD in the germline V gene. The CDR3 region has the DNA TGTGCCTCGTCCCCTGACCGCTCAGGGCAGCCCCAGCATTTT. Its protein product is CASSPDRSGQPQHF.

The chain combines TRBV6-5 with TRBJ2-5; D may be TRBD1 (6 bases). The V end lost 2 bases, the J end lost 1 base, and 8 bases lay between the germline ends. Germline V gene sequence: CDR1 MNHEY, CDR2 SVGAGI. This CDR3 is 14 amino acids long. In DNA form, the CDR3 reads TGTGCCAGCAGTTACACAGGGCTCCAAGAGACCCAGTACTTC. Its protein product is CASSYTGLQETQYF.

The gene calls are TRBV28 and TRBJ2-3, with no clear D. Between the trimmed V and J ends, which lost 3 bases and 6 bases, there was a span of 13 bases. The CDR3 is 14 amino acids. Germline V gene sequence: CDR1 MDHEN, CDR2 SYDVKM. The CDR3 loop is CASSFYPPRDTQYF. The DNA of the CDR3 is TGTGCCAGCAGTTTCTACCCCCCCAGGGATACGCAGTATTTT.

This chain connects TRBV5-1 to TRBJ1-1; unclear D gene. Germline V gene lookup returns CDR1 SGHRS and CDR2 YFSETQ. The V end was cut by 2 bases, the J end by 5 bases, with 16 bases between. The CDR3 covers 15 residues. CDR3 in DNA: TGCGCCAGCAGCTTAGTCTTGGCGGCTGGGACTGAAGCTTTCTTT. As protein: CASSLVLAAGTEAFF. The full variable domain, in which reference TRBV5-1 and TRBJ1-1 provide the parts outside the CDR3, is KAGVTQTPRYLIKTRGQQVTLSCSPISGHRSVSWYQQTPGQGLQFLFEYFSETQRNKGNFPGRFSGRQFSNSRSEMNVSTLELGDSALYLCASSLVLAAGTEAFFGQGTRLTVV.

J is TRBJ1-2 and V is TRBV5-4; TRBD1 aligns across 7 bases. The V gene end was trimmed by 0 bases and the J gene end by 3 bases; junction bases not matched to a gene: 5. CDR1 and CDR2 (germline): SGHNT, YYREEE (reference sequence). The CDR3 runs 15 residues. CDR3 protein: CASSLETGSYYGYTF. CDR3 DNA: TGTGCCAGCAGCTTGGAGACAGGGAGTTACTATGGCTACACCTTC. Filled out from reference TRBV5-4 and TRBJ1-2, the complete variable domain reads ETGVTQSPTHLIKTRGQQVTLRCSSQSGHNTVSWYQQALGQGPQFIFQYYREEENGRGNFPPRFSGLQFPNYSSELNVNALELDDSALYLCASSLETGSYYGYTFGSGTRLTVV.

The chain links TRBV18 to TRBJ2-2; 7 bases agree with TRBD2. Germline CDR1 KGHSH, CDR2 LQKENI. CDR3 length: 19 residues. V dropped 6 bases and J dropped 1; count of bases not matched to a gene: 17. The CDR3 nucleotides are TGTGCCAGCTCTCTTGGTTTTCTAGCTAGCGGCCGGAACACCGGGGAGCTGTTTTTT. Protein product: CASSLGFLASGRNTGELFF.

This clone appeared a single time. The chain couples TRBV4-3 to TRBJ2-2; D remains ambiguous. The CDR3 is made up of 14 amino acids. Trimming removed 0 bases at V and 7 bases at J, with 9 bases between. The germline CDR1 and CDR2 sequences are LGHNA and YSLEER. In DNA, the CDR3 is TGCGCCAGCAGCCAAGATTACTTCGGCGGGGAGCTGTTTTTT. It specifies CASSQDYFGGELFF.

The chain carries TRBV9 and TRBJ2-3, with 14 bases fitting TRBD2. Losses at the gene ends were 3 bases for V and 8 bases for J; bases not matched to a gene: 8. CDR1 and CDR2 (germline): SGDLS, YYNGEE. The CDR3 covers 16 residues. As DNA, the CDR3 is TGTGCCAGCAGCGCCGGGACTAGCGGGGGTTTAGGTACGCAGTATTTT. This gives the protein CASSAGTSGGLGTQYF. Full variable domain (outside the CDR3, taken from reference TRBV9 and TRBJ2-3): DSGVTQTPKHLITATGQRVTLRCSPRSGDLSVYWYQQSLDQGLQFLIQYYNGEERAKGNILERFSAQQFPDLHSELNLSSLELGDSALYFCASSAGTSGGLGTQYFGPGTRLTVL.

The rearrangement joins TRBV7-9 to TRBJ1-6; 7 nucleotides line up with TRBD1. The CDR3 length is 15 residues. Germline V gene sequence: CDR1 SEHNR, CDR2 FQNEAQ (reference sequence). Trimming removed 3 bases from V and 9 bases from J; junction bases left unmatched: 8. Written as DNA, the CDR3 is TGTGCCAGCAGCTTTTCGACAGGGATGGGTTCACCCCTCCACTTT. It codes for CASSFSTGMGSPLHF. The complete variable domain, with remaining parts taken from reference TRBV7-9 and TRBJ1-6, reads DTGVSQNPRHKITKRGQNVTFRCDPISEHNRLYWYRQTLGQGPEFLTYFQNEAQLEKSRLLSDRFSAERPKGSFSTLEIQRTEQGDSAMYLCASSFSTGMGSPLHFGNGTRLTVT.

This rearrangement joins TRBV5-1 to TRBJ2-3, with 10 bases fitting TRBD2. With V trimmed by 4 bases and J by 1 base, 3 bases remained unmatched. The CDR3 has 15 residues. Germline values: CDR1 SGHRS, CDR2 YFSETQ. The CDR3 DNA sequence: TGCGCCAGCAGCACTACTAGCGGGGGCACAGATACGCAGTATTTT. This gives the protein CASSTTSGGTDTQYF.

The sample holds one count of this clone. The rearrangement uses TRBV5-1 and TRBJ2-5; a possible D gene is TRBD1 (5 bases). V lost 5 bases to trimming and J lost 0 bases, with 8 bases between them. CDR3 length: 13 amino acids. Germline loops: CDR1 SGHRS, CDR2 YFSETQ. CDR3 loop: CASRGADQETQYF. As DNA, the CDR3 is TGCGCCAGCAGAGGGGCGGACCAAGAGACCCAGTACTTC.

The chain employs TRBV5-1 and TRBJ1-1, with D perhaps TRBD1 (6 bases). With 2 bases removed from V and 4 bases from J, the gap between germline ends came to 12 bases. The CDR3 has 14 amino acids. The germline CDR1 and CDR2 sequences are SGHRS and YFSETQ. CDR3 nucleotides: TGCGCCAGCAGCTTTTTCCCAGGGGTCACTGAAGCTTTCTTT. Amino acids: CASSFFPGVTEAFF.

The chain links TRBV19 to TRBJ2-7; D is possibly TRBD1 (6 bases). V was pared by 7 bases and J by 3 bases, with 19 bases between. The CDR3 is 15 amino acids. CDR1 and CDR2 from the germline V gene are LNHDA and SQIVND (reference sequence). CDR3 nucleotides: TGTGCCAGTACCAAGGACAGTGGTTTCGTCTACGAGCAGTACTTC. Translation gives CASTKDSGFVYEQYF. Full variable domain (remainder filled in from reference TRBV19 and TRBJ2-7): DGGITQSPKYLFRKEGQNVTLSCEQNLNHDAMYWYRQDPGQGLRLIYYSQIVNDFQKGDIAEGYSVSREKKESFPLTVTSAQKNPTAFYLCASTKDSGFVYEQYFGPGTRLTVT.